These 14 T cell receptor beta chains came from one sample sequenced in a study of blood T cells in healthy people across ages (dated by TCRdb to between 2015 and 2016). The library was generated by 5' RACE. TCRdb lists the instrument as Illumina HiSeq 2500. A second PCR of about 7 to 12 cycles was run with a J-beta primer mix and a sample-barcoded 5' primer. TCRdb reanalyzed the raw reads on its own, using fastp at Q25 for trimming and MiXCR for clone calling, and kept in-frame beta chains. Rows with a matching CDR3 protein are joined into one entry that keeps the most common DNA and genes. The sample table lists about 830,000 distinct CDR3 sequences, 58% of them with a count of one. In total, the top ten clones hold approximately 23% of the sample. Sequencing was performed on blood. Receptors were obtained from a man aged 25-40 years in good health.

V gene TRBV10-2 combines with J gene TRBJ2-3; D possibly corresponds to TRBD2 (6 bases). V was pared by 4 bases and J by 11 bases, with 10 bases between. The CDR3 has 11 amino acids. Germline assignment: CDR1 WSHSY and CDR2 SAAADI. This chain's CDR3 is CASSAGTRQYF. CDR3 nucleotides: TGCGCCAGCAGTGCTGGGACTCGGCAGTATTTT.

This clonotype was detected only once. The CDR3 spells CSVEPRGTYNEQFF. The DNA for the CDR3 is TGCAGCGTTGAGCCTAGGGGTACCTACAATGAGCAGTTCTTC. The chain links TRBV29-1 to TRBJ2-1, with D possibly being TRBD1 (5 bases). The length of the CDR3 is 14 residues. V was cut by 3 bases and J by 2 bases, with 11 bases left in between. In germline, CDR1 is SQVTM, CDR2 ANQGSEA.

The chain employs TRBV10-3 and TRBJ2-4, with D perhaps matching TRBD2 (6 bases). The J call is uncertain, as TRBJ2-7 better fits the DNA end. This CDR3 is built from 15 residues. The germline gives CDR1 ENHRY, CDR2 SYGVKD. CDR3 sequence: CAISDWDSHRNEQYF. The CDR3 DNA reads TGTGCCATCAGTGACTGGGACTCCCATCGTAACGAGCAGTACTTC.

The chain employs TRBV20-1 and TRBJ2-4, with D possibly TRBD2 on 6 matching bases. With the DNA end fitting TRBJ2-7 better, the J assignment may be wrong. The germline V gene encodes CDR1 DFQATT and CDR2 SNEGSKA (reference sequence). The CDR3 spans 13 residues. CDR3 sequence (DNA): TGCAGTGCTGGGGGGTGGAAGTCCTACGAGCAGTACTTC. It yields the protein CSAGGWKSYEQYF.

This rearrangement joins TRBV12-3 or TRBV12-4 to TRBJ1-2, with a weak D call TRBD1 (5 bases). The V gene lost 7 bases and the J gene lost 1 base, with 16 bases spanning the gap. This CDR3 spans 15 amino acids. CDR3 loop: CASNIEGRGNYGYTF. CDR3 DNA sequence: TGTGCCAGCAATATCGAGGGGCGCGGTAACTATGGCTACACCTTC.

This chain links TRBV20-1 with TRBJ2-5; 10 nucleotides agree with TRBD2. Germline trimming cut 2 bases from V and 7 bases from J; bases unmatched to any gene: 4. This CDR3 has 13 amino acids. Looked up from germline, CDR1 is DFQATT and CDR2 is SNEGSKA (reference sequence). CDR3 DNA: TGCAGTGCTAGAACTAGCGGGACGGGGACCCAGTACTTC. This sequence encodes CSARTSGTGTQYF.

V is TRBV5-1 and J is TRBJ2-1; TRBD2 matches at 13 bases. V dropped 1 base and J dropped 4; count of bases not matched to a gene: 8. The CDR3 totals 18 residues. Germline CDR1 and CDR2: SGHRS and YFSETQ. For the CDR3, the DNA is TGCGCCAGCAGCTTGATACTAGCGGGAGGGCCGGGGTACAATGAGCAGTTCTTC. Amino acids: CASSLILAGGPGYNEQFF.

This clonotype was seen a single time. A junction boundary mismatches the germline segment, possibly from a read error. The V call is TRBV4-2, the J call TRBJ2-4; D might be TRBD2 (7 bases). The J call may be faulty, since TRBJ2-7 better matches the DNA end. The CDR3 is 15 amino acids. The V gene's germline CDR1 is LGHNA and CDR2 YNFKEQ. The CDR3 region is CVSSHSGGGPYEQYF. CDR3 coding DNA: TGTGTCAGCAGCCACAGTGGGGGGGGGCCCTACGAGCAGTACTTC.

This clonotype was recorded a few times. This chain uses TRBV13 with TRBJ2-3; 9 bases line up with TRBD2. The germline gives CDR1 PRHDT, CDR2 FYEKMQ (reference sequence). V lost 1 base to trimming and J lost 1 base; unmatched junction nucleotides: 6. The CDR3 totals 17 residues. CDR3: CASSLDASGIGTDTQYF. CDR3 coding DNA: TGTGCCAGCAGCTTAGATGCTAGCGGGATTGGCACAGATACGCAGTATTTT. The whole variable domain, remainder taken from reference TRBV13 and TRBJ2-3, is AAGVIQSPRHLIKEKRETATLKCYPIPRHDTVYWYQQGPGQDPQFLISFYEKMQSDKGSIPDRFSAQQFSDYHSELNMSSLELGDSALYFCASSLDASGIGTDTQYFGPGTRLTVL.

This chain connects TRBV7-9 to TRBJ1-1; D is possibly TRBD1 (5 bases). The CDR3 runs to 15 residues. Germline CDR1 is SEHNR and CDR2 is FQNEAQ (reference sequence). V lost 5 bases to trimming and J lost 7 bases, with 20 bases between them. CDR3 coding DNA: TGTGCCAGCAGCCTTGGTGTGGGGGGGAGAGATGAAGCTTTCTTT. Translation: CASSLGVGGRDEAFF. Using reference TRBV7-9 and TRBJ1-1 for the parts outside the CDR3, the full variable domain is DTGVSQNPRHKITKRGQNVTFRCDPISEHNRLYWYRQTLGQGPEFLTYFQNEAQLEKSRLLSDRFSAERPKGSFSTLEIQRTEQGDSAMYLCASSLGVGGRDEAFFGQGTRLTVV.

The V gene is TRBV7-6, the J gene TRBJ2-7, with 8 nucleotides matching TRBD2. The CDR3 is made up of 16 amino acids. Losses at the gene ends were 3 bases for V and 2 bases for J; bases not matched to a gene: 9. CDR1 is SGHVS and CDR2 is FNYEAQ in the germline V gene. The DNA of the CDR3 is TGTGCCAGCAGCTTCTCCCCTACTAGCGGCGCCTACGAGCAGTACTTC. It encodes CASSFSPTSGAYEQYF.

The genes are TRBV7-2 and TRBJ2-7; 8 bases line up with TRBD2. CDR3 length: 17 residues. CDR1 is SGHTA, CDR2 FQGNSA, per germline. V dropped 1 base and J dropped 1; count of bases not matched to a gene: 9. The CDR3 region has the DNA TGTGCCAGCAGCTTAGGTCCCGGACTAGCTCGGTCCTACGAGCAGTACTTC. Amino acids: CASSLGPGLARSYEQYF. The complete variable domain, with remaining parts taken from reference TRBV7-2 and TRBJ2-7, reads GAGVSQSPSNKVTEKGKDVELRCDPISGHTALYWYRQSLGQGLEFLIYFQGNSAPDKSGLPSDRFSAERTGGSVSTLTIQRTQQEDSAVYLCASSLGPGLARSYEQYFGPGTRLTVT.

The chain uses TRBV3-1 and TRBJ2-3; 9 positions match TRBD2. Per the germline V gene, CDR1 is LGHDT and CDR2 is YNNKEL (reference sequence). This CDR3 is built from 16 residues. V lost 4 bases, J lost 3 bases, and 8 bases stayed unmatched. Written as DNA, the CDR3 is TGTGCCAGCAGCCCGGATAGCGGGGGAGTAACAGATACGCAGTATTTT. This encodes CASSPDSGGVTDTQYF.

The CDR3 DNA is TGTGCCAGTAATCAACACAGGGATGGCTACACCTTC. Translation gives CASNQHRDGYTF. The gene calls are TRBV19 and TRBJ1-2, with D perhaps matching TRBD1 (6 bases). The CDR3 contains 12 residues. With 7 bases removed from V and 6 bases from J, the gap between germline ends came to 12 bases. Germline V gene data show CDR1 as LNHDA and CDR2 as SQIVND (reference sequence).